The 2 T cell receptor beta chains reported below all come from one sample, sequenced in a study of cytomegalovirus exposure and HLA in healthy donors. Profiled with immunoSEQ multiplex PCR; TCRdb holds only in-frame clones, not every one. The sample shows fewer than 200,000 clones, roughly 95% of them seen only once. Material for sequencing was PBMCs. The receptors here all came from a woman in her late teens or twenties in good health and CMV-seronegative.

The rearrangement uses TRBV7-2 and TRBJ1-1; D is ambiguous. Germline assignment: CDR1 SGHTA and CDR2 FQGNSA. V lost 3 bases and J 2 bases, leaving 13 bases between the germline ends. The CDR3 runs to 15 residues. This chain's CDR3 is CASSLGGHRNTEAFF. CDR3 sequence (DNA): TGTGCCAGCAGCTTGGGAGGCCATCGTAACACTGAAGCTTTCTTT.

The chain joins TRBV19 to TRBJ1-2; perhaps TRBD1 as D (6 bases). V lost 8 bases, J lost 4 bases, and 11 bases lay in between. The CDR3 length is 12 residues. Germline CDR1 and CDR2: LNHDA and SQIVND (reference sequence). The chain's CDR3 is CASGDIGYGYTF. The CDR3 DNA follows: TGTGCCAGTGGGGACATCGGCTATGGCTACACCTTC.